This TCR beta chain was captured by sequencing in a study of T cells after yellow fever vaccination. Overall study results and limits: Post-booster samples contained most primary-vaccination clones (approximately 97% CD4, roughly 88% CD8). A limited proportion of clonotypes was detected within both the CD4 and CD8 compartments. By day 5 rather than day 15, the secondary response had peaked, though it was weaker.

TCRdb recomputed calls from the 5' RACE reads with MiXCR, one row per CDR3 protein. The table records a few hundred thousand distinct CDR3 sequences, around 3.9% of them present only once. The CDR3 spans 12 residues. V dropped 5 bases and J dropped 0 bases, with 3 bases sitting between them. Germline V CDR1 and CDR2: ENHRY, SYGVKD. Concerning this clonotype: What it binds is not known.

The V gene is TRBV10-3, the J gene TRBJ2-3; D is uncertain. Sequenced material: PBMCs, taken 5 days after the yellow fever booster vaccination. The source is a man younger than 35 who received the YFV17D yellow fever vaccine. The CDR3 is CAISPSTDTQYF. The CDR3 DNA is TGTGCCATCAGTCCTAGCACAGATACGCAGTATTTT.